One sample yielded the 5 T cell receptor beta chains listed below, sequenced in a study of post-analysis software for immune sequencing data. cDNA libraries of TCR beta carried unique molecular identifiers. TCRdb redid the calling of the PCR reads with MiXCR, one entry per CDR3 protein. The sample shows hundreds of thousands of distinct CDR3 sequences, around 27% of them seen only once. Antigens for these TCRs are unknown. Study observations and caveats: Higher frequency in patients than in controls was seen for about five TRBV segments, with TRBV5-6, TRBV5-1 and TRBV20-1 among them.

The sample taken for sequencing was blood. The receptor set was obtained from a girl between 10 and 17 years old with multiple sclerosis.

This clonotype was detected only a few times. The chain is built from TRBV7-2 and TRBJ1-6; a possible D gene is TRBD1 (5 bases). Germline V gives CDR1 SGHTA, CDR2 FQGNSA. V was trimmed by 5 bases and J by 1 base, leaving 18 bases between them. This CDR3 has 18 residues. The CDR3 region has the DNA TGTGCCAGCAGCCGGGGCGTGTCGGTTCGTTCCTATAATTCACCCCTCCACTTT. It codes for CASSRGVSVRSYNSPLHF.

The chain links TRBV7-9 to TRBJ2-4, with TRBD1 matching over 12 bases. Germline V CDR1 and CDR2: SEHNR, FQNEAQ (reference sequence). This CDR3 spans 18 amino acids. V lost 1 base and J lost 0; bases outside the gene matches: 4. CDR3: CASSLEGQGAQAKNIQYF. CDR3 in DNA: TGTGCCAGCAGCTTAGAGGGACAGGGGGCGCAAGCCAAAAACATTCAGTACTTC.

The CDR3 bases are TGCAGTGCTGACGGGACAGAGAATTCACCCCTCCACTTT. Amino acid sequence: CSADGTENSPLHF. This chain connects TRBV20-1 to TRBJ1-6, with 7 bases lining up with TRBD1. The germline gives CDR1 DFQATT, CDR2 SNEGSKA (reference sequence). The CDR3 length is 13 residues. V lost 5 bases and J lost 7; bases outside the gene matches: 5.

The V and J genes are TRBV6-2 or TRBV6-3 and TRBJ1-1; unclear D gene. V was cut by 4 bases and J by 9 bases, with 15 bases left in between. CDR1 is MNHEY, CDR2 SVGEGT, per germline. CDR3 length: 13 residues. CDR3 in amino acids: CASSSYGGRKAFF. CDR3 in DNA: TGTGCCAGCAGTTCCTATGGCGGCCGGAAAGCTTTCTTT.

CDR3 region: CASSFGLAGSGVGEQFF. The CDR3 DNA is TGTGCCAGCTCCTTCGGACTAGCGGGATCCGGTGTCGGTGAGCAGTTCTTC. The chain recombines TRBV28 with TRBJ2-1, with 12 positions matching TRBD2. From germline, CDR1 is MDHEN and CDR2 SYDVKM. V dropped 8 bases and J dropped 9; count of bases not matched to a gene: 17. This CDR3 has 17 amino acids.